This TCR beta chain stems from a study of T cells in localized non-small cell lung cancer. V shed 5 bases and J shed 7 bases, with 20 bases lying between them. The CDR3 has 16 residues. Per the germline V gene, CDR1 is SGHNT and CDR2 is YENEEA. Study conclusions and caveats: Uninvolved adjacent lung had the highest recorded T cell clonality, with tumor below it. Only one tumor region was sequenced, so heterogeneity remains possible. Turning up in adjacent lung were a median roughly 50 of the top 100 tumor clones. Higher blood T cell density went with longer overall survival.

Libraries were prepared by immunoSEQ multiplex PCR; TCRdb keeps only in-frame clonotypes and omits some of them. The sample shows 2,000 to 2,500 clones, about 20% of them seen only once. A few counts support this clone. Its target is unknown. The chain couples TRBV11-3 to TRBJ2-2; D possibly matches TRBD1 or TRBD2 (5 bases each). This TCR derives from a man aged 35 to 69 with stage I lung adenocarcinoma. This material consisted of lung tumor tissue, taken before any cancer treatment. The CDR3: CASSITRWGTDGELFF. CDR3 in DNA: TGTGCCAGCAGCATTACTCGATGGGGGACGGACGGGGAGCTGTTTTTT.